These T cell receptor beta chains were read from a single sample in a study of cytomegalovirus exposure and HLA in healthy donors. Data came from immunoSEQ multiplex PCR; TCRdb stores just in-frame clones and leaves some out. The sample holds some 180,000 clones, around 80% seen once. Sample: PBMCs. These receptors came from a woman aged 25 to 39 in good health and CMV-seronegative. The CDR3 runs from the conserved cysteine through the conserved F or W. A D gene is named only where the DNA matches it firmly. Clone size, where shown, is once, few, many, or a class for clones that have expanded.

J	V	size	D	DNA	CDR3
TRBJ1-2	TRBV7-6	NA	TRBD1	TGTGCCAGCAGCTTAGGGAGCGGTACAGGGGGGTCTTTTGGCTACACCTTC	CASSLGSGTGGSFGYTF
TRBJ2-3	TRBV29-1	NA	TRBD2	TGCAGCGTTGATGAGGGAGGGACAGATACGCAGTATTTT	CSVDEGGTDTQYF
TRBJ1-6	TRBV9	few	NA	TGTGCCAGCAGCGTAGGGTCGGCGGGGGCCGCGTCACCCCTCCACTTT	CASSVGSAGAASPLHF
TRBJ2-2	TRBV2	NA	TRBD1	TGTGCCAGCAGTGTACAGGGGGCCCAGAACACCGGGGAGCTGTTTTTT	CASSVQGAQNTGELFF
TRBJ1-4	TRBV7-2	few	NA	TGTGCCAGCAGCAGGGACACGGTTCGAGGAAAACTGTTTTTT	CASSRDTVRGKLFF
TRBJ1-4	TRBV5-6	NA	NA	TGTGCCAGCAGAAAAGGAGGGTTGGCCGAAAAACTGTTTTTT	CASRKGGLAEKLFF
TRBJ1-2	TRBV10-1	NA	NA	TGCGCCAGCAGCGGAGGGTCGGACCATTTTTACTTC	CASSGGSDHFYF
TRBJ2-4	TRBV7-9	NA	TRBD2	TGTGCCAGCAGCTTAGGGGTAAGCGGGGGGCCCGGCAAAAACATTCAGTACTTC	CASSLGVSGGPGKNIQYF
TRBJ2-1	TRBV7-2	NA	NA	TGTGCCAGCAGCCAAGAGACTGGAGGGGCTGGGGATGAGCAGTTCTTC	CASSQETGGAGDEQFF
TRBJ2-3	TRBV29-1	NA	NA	TGCAGCTCGGCACAGGGTGGCACAGATACGCAGTATTTT	CSSAQGGTDTQYF
TRBJ2-7	TRBV6-5	NA	NA	TGTGCCAGCAGTACAGGTACAGGGTACTACGAGCAGTACTTC	CASSTGTGYYEQYF
TRBJ2-7	TRBV6-1	NA	TRBD1	TGTGCCAGCAAGGGACAGGTGACCTACGAGCAGTACTTC	CASKGQVTYEQYF
TRBJ1-2	TRBV6-5	NA	NA	TGTGCCAGCAGTTATCAGGGGCAAAACTATGGCTACACCTTC	CASSYQGQNYGYTF
TRBJ1-1	TRBV9	NA	NA	TGTGCCAGCAGCGTAGCAGGTCTGGTGAACACTGAAGCTTTCTTT	CASSVAGLVNTEAFF
TRBJ2-2	TRBV7-9	NA	TRBD1	TGTGCCAGCAGCTTAGTACAGGGGCCGGCCGGGGAGCTGTTTTTT	CASSLVQGPAGELFF
TRBJ2-7	TRBV18	NA	TRBD1	TGTGCCAGCTCACAGGGACAGGGTAGATACGAGCAGTACTTC	CASSQGQGRYEQYF